This T cell receptor beta chain was profiled in a study of blood T cell repertoires in COVID-19. Study as a whole: Material from acute and convalescent COVID-19 was sourced from the United States, Italy and Spain.

Under the authors' procedure: Scientists estimated how many nucleated cells there were by amplifying reference gene primers. Using immunoSEQ multiplex PCR, the repertoire was profiled, and TCRdb retains in-frame clones only, with some absent. V, J and clone size derive from that table, while D and trimming were established from the DNA sequence. Of just over 150,000 clones in the sample, about four fifths were seen once. In this sample, this clone turned up a few times. This TCR derives from a man aged 55 to 69 with acute or convalescent COVID-19. Sequences were obtained from peripheral blood.

The CDR3 bases are TGCAGCGTCGGTGACAGGGATAAAAACATTCAGTACTTC. Translating gives CSVGDRDKNIQYF. The chain combines TRBV29-1 with TRBJ2-4; 7 bases are a match to TRBD1. V was pared by 6 bases and J by 4 bases, with 6 bases of the junction left unmatched. Germline V lookup: CDR1 SQVTM, CDR2 ANQGSEA. The CDR3 is 13 amino acids.